This T cell receptor beta chain was profiled in a study of blood T cell repertoires in COVID-19. Study background: Acute-phase and convalescent COVID-19 samples originated in the United States, Italy and Spain.

Profiled with immunoSEQ multiplex PCR; TCRdb holds only in-frame clones, not every one. The sample lists around 170,000 clones; 86% were seen once. This CDR3 contains 15 residues. The V gene's germline CDR1 is SEHNR and CDR2 FQNEAQ (reference sequence). Trimming removed 5 bases from V and 4 bases from J; junction bases left unmatched: 10. This clonotype originated in a woman in her twenties or thirties with active or convalescent COVID-19. This chain connects TRBV7-9 to TRBJ1-2; 7 nucleotides agree with TRBD1. The source material was peripheral blood. This CDR3 is CASSRPIGTAYGYTF. As DNA, the CDR3 is TGTGCCAGCAGCCGACCCATCGGGACAGCCTATGGCTACACCTTC.